The TCR beta chain under discussion was sequenced for a study of T-cell memory formation after mild COVID-19. Study-level results: Clonal second-wave expansions that peaked on day 37 had unconfirmed SARS-CoV-2 specificity. Among contracting clones, CD4+ were mainly CM/EM and CD8+ enriched in EMRA.

After 5'RACE with constant-segment primers, TCR alpha and TCR beta cDNA libraries carrying sample barcodes and UMIs were obtained. Each CDR3 protein is one row after TCRdb ran MiXCR on the 5' RACE reads. The sample holds hundreds of thousands of distinct CDR3 sequences, around 15% seen once. Comment on this clonotype: The antigen is unknown.

CDR3 size: 15 residues. V shed 1 base and J shed 0 bases, with 9 bases lying between them. Germline CDR1 is MDHEN and CDR2 is SYDVKM. The receptor comes from a man aged 18 to 29 who had mild COVID-19 (a few samples of this study predate the infection). Cell type and time point are not known. The chain carries TRBV28 and TRBJ1-2, with no clear D. The specimen was PBMCs or a T cell subset sorted from them (not recorded which). The DNA of the CDR3 is TGTGCCAGCAGTTTATCTGGCACCGCTAACTATGGCTACACCTTC. It yields the protein CASSLSGTANYGYTF.